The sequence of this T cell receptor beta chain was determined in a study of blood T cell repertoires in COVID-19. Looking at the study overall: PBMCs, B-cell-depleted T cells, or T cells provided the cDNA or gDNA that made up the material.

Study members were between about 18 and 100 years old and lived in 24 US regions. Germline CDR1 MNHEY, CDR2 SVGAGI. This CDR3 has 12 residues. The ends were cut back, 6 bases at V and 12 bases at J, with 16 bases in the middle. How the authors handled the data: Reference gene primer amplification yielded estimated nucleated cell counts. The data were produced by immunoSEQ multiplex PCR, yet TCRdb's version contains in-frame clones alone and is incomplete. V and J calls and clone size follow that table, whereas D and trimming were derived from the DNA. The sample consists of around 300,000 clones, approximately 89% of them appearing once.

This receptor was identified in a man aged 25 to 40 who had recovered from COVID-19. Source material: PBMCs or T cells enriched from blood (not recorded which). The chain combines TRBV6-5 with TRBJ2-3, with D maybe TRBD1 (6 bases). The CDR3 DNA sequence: TGTGCCAGCAGAACAGGGCGACGGGGACAGTATTTT. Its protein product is CASRTGRRGQYF.